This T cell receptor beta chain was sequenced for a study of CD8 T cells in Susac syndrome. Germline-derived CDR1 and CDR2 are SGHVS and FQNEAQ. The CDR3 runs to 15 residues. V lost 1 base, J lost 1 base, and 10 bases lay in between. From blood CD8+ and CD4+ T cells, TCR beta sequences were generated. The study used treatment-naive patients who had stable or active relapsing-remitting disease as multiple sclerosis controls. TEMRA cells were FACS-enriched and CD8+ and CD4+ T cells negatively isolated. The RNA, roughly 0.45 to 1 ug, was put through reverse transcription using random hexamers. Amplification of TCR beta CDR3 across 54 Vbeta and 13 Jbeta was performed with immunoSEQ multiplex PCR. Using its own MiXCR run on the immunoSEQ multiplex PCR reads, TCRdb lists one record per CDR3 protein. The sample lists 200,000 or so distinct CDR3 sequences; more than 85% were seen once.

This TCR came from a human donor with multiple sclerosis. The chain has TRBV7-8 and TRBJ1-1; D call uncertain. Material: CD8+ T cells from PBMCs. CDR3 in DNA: TGTGCCAGCAGCTTAGGTCGAGCCTGGAACACTGAAGCTTTCTTT. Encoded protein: CASSLGRAWNTEAFF.